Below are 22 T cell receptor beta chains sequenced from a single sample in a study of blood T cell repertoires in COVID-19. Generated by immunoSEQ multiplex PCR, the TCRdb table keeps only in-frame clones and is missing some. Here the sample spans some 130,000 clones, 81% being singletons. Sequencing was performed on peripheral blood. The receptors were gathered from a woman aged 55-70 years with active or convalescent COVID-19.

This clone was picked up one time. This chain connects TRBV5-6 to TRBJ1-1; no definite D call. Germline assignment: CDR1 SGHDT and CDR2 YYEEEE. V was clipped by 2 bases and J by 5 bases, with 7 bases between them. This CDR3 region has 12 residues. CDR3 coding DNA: TGTGCCAGCAGCTTCCTGAGGACTGAAGCTTTCTTT. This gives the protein CASSFLRTEAFF.

The CDR3 DNA reads TGCGCCAGCAGCCCAGGGAAGGCACAAAGGGGGGAGACCCAGTACTTC. Translating gives CASSPGKAQRGETQYF. The chain recombines TRBV5-1 with TRBJ2-5, with a possible D match to TRBD1 (6 bases). Deletions cut 4 bases from V and 5 bases from J, with 21 bases between. This CDR3 has 16 amino acids. Germline CDR1 is SGHRS and CDR2 is YFSETQ.

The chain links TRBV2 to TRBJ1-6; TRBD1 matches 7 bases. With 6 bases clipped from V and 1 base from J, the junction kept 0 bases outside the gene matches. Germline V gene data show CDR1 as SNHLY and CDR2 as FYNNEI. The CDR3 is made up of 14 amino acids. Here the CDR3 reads CASRTGSYNSPLHF. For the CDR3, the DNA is TGTGCCAGCAGGACAGGGTCCTATAATTCACCCCTCCACTTT.

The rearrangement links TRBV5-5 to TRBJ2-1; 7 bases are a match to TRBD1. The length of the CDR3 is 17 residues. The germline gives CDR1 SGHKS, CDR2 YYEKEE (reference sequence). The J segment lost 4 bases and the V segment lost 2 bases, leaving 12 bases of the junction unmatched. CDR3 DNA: TGTGCCAGCAGCTTTATCATGAGACAGGGATTTTACAATGAGCAGTTCTTC. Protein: CASSFIMRQGFYNEQFF.

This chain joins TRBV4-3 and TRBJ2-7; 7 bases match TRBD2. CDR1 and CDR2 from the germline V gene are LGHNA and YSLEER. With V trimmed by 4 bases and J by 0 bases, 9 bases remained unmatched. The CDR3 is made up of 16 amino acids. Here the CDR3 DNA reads TGCGCCAGCAGCCCAGGTGAGGGAGGGAGCTCCTACGAGCAGTACTTC. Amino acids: CASSPGEGGSSYEQYF.

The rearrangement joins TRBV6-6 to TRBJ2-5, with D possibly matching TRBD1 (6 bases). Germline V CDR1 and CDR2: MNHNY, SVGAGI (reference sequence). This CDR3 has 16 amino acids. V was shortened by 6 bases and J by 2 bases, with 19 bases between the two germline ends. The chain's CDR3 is CASSHTQGLGQETQYF. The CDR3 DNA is TGTGCCAGCAGCCACACACAGGGTCTGGGTCAAGAGACCCAGTACTTC.

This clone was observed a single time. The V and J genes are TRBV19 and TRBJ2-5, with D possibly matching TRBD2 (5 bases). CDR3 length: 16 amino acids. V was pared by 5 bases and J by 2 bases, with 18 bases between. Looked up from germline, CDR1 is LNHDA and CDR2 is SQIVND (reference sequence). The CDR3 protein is CASSFWPESGQETQYF. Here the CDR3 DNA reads TGTGCCAGTAGTTTCTGGCCGGAAAGCGGACAAGAGACCCAGTACTTC.

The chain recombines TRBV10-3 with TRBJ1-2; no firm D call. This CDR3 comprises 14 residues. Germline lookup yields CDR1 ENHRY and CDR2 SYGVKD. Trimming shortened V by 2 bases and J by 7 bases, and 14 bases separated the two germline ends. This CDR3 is CAISEGTVSGGYTF. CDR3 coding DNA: TGTGCCATCAGTGAGGGCACGGTTTCGGGTGGCTACACCTTC.

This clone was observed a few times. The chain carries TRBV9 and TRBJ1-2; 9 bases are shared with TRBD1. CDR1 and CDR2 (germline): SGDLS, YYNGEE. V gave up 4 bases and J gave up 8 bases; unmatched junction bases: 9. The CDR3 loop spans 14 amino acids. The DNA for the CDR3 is TGTGCCAGCAGCCCCCGGACAGGGGTCGGCGGCTACACCTTC. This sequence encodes CASSPRTGVGGYTF.

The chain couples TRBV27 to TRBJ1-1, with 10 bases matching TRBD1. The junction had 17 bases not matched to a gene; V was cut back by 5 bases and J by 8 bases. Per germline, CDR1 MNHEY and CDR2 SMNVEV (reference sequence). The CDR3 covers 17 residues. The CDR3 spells CASSLPRDRGGNEEAFF. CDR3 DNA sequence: TGTGCCAGCAGTCTACCCCGGGACAGGGGTGGAAATGAAGAAGCTTTCTTT.

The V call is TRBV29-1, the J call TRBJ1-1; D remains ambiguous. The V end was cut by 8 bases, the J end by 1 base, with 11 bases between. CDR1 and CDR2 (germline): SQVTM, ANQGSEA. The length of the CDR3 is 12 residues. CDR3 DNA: TGCAGCTTTGCTCGAGGGAACACTGAAGCTTTCTTT. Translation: CSFARGNTEAFF.

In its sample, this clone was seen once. The CDR3 DNA sequence: TGTGCCAGCAGCTTAGGAGGGACAGGCAGGAACACTGAAGCTTTCTTT. Residues: CASSLGGTGRNTEAFF. J is TRBJ1-1 and V is TRBV7-2; 8 positions match TRBD1. Germline CDR1 reads SGHTA; CDR2 reads FQGNSA. The length of the CDR3 is 16 residues. V shed 1 base, J shed 1 base, and the junction held 5 bases outside the gene matches.

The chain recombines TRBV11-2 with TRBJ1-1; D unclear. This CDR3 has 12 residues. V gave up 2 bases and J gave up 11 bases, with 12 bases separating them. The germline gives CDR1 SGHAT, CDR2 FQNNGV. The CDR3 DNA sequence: TGTGCCAGCAGCTTACTGAGGCATCGGGCTTTCTTT. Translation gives CASSLLRHRAFF.

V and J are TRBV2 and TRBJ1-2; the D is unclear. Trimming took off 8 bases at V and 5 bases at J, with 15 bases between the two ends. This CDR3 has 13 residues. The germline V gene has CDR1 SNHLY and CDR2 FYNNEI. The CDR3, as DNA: TGTGCCAGCGGCCCCACGGGAGCTTATGGCTACACCTTC. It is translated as CASGPTGAYGYTF.

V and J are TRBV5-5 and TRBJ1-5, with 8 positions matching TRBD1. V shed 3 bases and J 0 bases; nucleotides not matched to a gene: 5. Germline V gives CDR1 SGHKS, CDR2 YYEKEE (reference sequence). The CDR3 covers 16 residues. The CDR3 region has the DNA TGTGCCAGCAGCTATGGACAGGGTGGTAGCAATCAGCCCCAGCATTTT. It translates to CASSYGQGGSNQPQHF.

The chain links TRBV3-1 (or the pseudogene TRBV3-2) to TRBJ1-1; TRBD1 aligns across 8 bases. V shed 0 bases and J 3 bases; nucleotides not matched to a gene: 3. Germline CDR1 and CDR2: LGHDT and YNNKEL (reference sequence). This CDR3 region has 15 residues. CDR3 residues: CASSQDGQGDTEAFF. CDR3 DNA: TGTGCCAGCAGCCAAGATGGACAGGGAGACACTGAAGCTTTCTTT.

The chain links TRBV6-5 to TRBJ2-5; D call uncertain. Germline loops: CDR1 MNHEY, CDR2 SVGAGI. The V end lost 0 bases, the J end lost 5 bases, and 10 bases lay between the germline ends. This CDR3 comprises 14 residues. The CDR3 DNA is TGTGCCAGCAGTTACTCAGAACTGCGGGAGACCCAGTACTTC. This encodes CASSYSELRETQYF.

CDR3 protein: CASSMDSNSPLHF. The CDR3 DNA follows: TGTGCCAGCAGCATGGACAGTAATTCACCCCTCCACTTT. The chain uses TRBV7-2 and TRBJ1-6; D is perhaps TRBD1 (6 bases). The CDR3 spans 13 residues. V was clipped by 5 bases and J by 6 bases, with 8 bases between them. Germline V gene sequence: CDR1 SGHTA, CDR2 FQGNSA.

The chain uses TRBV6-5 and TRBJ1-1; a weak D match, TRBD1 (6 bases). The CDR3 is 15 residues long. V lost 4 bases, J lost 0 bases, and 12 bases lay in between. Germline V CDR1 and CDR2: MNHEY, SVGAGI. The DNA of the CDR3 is TGTGCCAGCAGTTTATCGGACAGTTTGAACACTGAAGCTTTCTTT. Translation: CASSLSDSLNTEAFF.

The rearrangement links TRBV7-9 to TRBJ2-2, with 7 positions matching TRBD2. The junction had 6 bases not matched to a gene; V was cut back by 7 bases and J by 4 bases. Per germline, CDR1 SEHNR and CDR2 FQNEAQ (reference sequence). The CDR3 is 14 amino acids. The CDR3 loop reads CASIVTGGTGELFF. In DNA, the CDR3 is TGTGCCAGCATTGTTACGGGGGGCACCGGGGAGCTGTTTTTT.

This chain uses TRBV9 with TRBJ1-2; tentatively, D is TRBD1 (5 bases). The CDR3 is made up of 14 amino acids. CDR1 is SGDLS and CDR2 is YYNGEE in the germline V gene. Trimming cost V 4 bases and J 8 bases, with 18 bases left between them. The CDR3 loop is CASSPGDVLQGYTF. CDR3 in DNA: TGTGCCAGCAGCCCGGGGGACGTTCTCCAAGGCTACACCTTC.

The CDR3 coding sequence is TGCGCCAGCAGCCGTGAGGGGGTGGGTGAGCAGTTCTTC. Protein sequence: CASSREGVGEQFF. This chain uses TRBV5-1 with TRBJ2-1, with D possibly TRBD1 on 6 matching bases. Germline CDR1 reads SGHRS; CDR2 reads YFSETQ. The CDR3 sequence is 13 residues long. Trimming cost V 4 bases and J 9 bases, with 14 bases left between them.